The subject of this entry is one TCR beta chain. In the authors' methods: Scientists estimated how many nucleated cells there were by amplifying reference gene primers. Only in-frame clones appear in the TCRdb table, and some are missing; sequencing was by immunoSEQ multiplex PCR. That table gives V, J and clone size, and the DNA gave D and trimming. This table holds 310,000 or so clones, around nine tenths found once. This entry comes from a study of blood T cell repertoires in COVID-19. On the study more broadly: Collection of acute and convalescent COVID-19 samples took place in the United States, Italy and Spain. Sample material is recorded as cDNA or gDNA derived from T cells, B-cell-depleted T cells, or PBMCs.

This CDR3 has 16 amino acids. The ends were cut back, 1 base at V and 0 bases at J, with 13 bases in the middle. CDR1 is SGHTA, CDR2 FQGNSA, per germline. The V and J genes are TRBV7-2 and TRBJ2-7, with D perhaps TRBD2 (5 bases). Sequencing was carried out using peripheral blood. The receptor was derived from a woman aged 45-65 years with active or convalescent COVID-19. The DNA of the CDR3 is TGTGCCAGCAGCTTAGTCCCCGGGGTCCACTCCTACGAGCAGTACTTC. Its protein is CASSLVPGVHSYEQYF.